This paragraph reports one T cell receptor beta chain. Per the germline V gene, CDR1 is LNHDA and CDR2 is SQIVND (reference sequence). The V segment lost 5 bases and the J segment 3 bases; nucleotides outside the gene matches: 5. The CDR3 length is 14 residues. Sequencing was performed with immunoSEQ multiplex PCR; in TCRdb, only in-frame clones are kept and a portion is missing. This table has fewer than 85,000 clones, roughly 92% appearing once. The data were obtained in a study of T cell changes during pregnancy in multiple sclerosis. This rearrangement joins TRBV19 to TRBJ2-5; 8 positions agree with TRBD1. The source of this sequence is a female donor with multiple sclerosis, enrolled in a pregnancy study. This specimen consisted of peripheral blood, obtained in the second trimester of pregnancy. Here the CDR3 reads CASSPPTGEETQYF. CDR3 DNA sequence: TGTGCCAGTAGTCCACCGACAGGGGAAGAGACCCAGTACTTC.